The clone carrying this TCR beta chain was found many times. This specimen belongs to a study of neurological immune-mediated disorders. TCRdb itself ran the 5' RACE reads through MiXCR, one entry per CDR3 protein. The sample comprises 85,000 to 90,000 distinct CDR3 sequences, around 3.4% of which are singletons, and just under 3% rests with the top ten. The CDR3 is 14 amino acids. Germline V gives CDR1 SGHDN, CDR2 FVKESK. The ends were cut back, 6 bases at V and 5 bases at J, with 13 bases in the middle. The rearrangement joins TRBV14 to TRBJ2-2, with D possibly being TRBD2 (6 bases). The specimen sequenced was PBMCs. The receptor's source is a woman aged 45-65 years with multiple sclerosis. The CDR3 is CASRMGGWTGELFF. CDR3 coding DNA: TGTGCCAGCAGAATGGGGGGATGGACCGGGGAGCTGTTTTTT.